This T cell receptor (beta chain) came from a study of T-cell memory formation after mild COVID-19. Notes on the study in general: SARS-CoV-2 specificity was not confirmed for second-wave clones peaking on day 37.

This CDR3 spans 16 amino acids. J was trimmed by 0 bases and V by 10 bases; bases with no gene match: 8. The germline gives CDR1 SNHLY, CDR2 FYNNEI. On this clonotype itself: Its cognate antigen is unknown.

Using constant-segment primers, 5'RACE produced TCR alpha and TCR beta cDNA libraries carrying sample barcodes and UMIs. A single record per CDR3 protein comes from TCRdb applying MiXCR to the 5' RACE reads. The table shows about 470,000 distinct CDR3 sequences, with 15% to 20% occurring only once. The sequence derives from an adult woman who had mild COVID-19 (a few samples of this study predate the infection). Cell type and time point are not known. V and J are TRBV2 and TRBJ2-3, with TRBD2 matching over 12 bases. The sample comprised PBMCs or a T cell subset sorted from them (not recorded which). The DNA of the CDR3 is TGTGCCATCCTTCCCGGACTAGCGGGGAGCACAGATACGCAGTATTTT. It encodes CAILPGLAGSTDTQYF.